Detailed here is one TCR beta chain. Its antigen is undetermined. The CDR3 loop spans 14 amino acids. Germline CDR1 reads SEHNR; CDR2 reads FQNEAQ (reference sequence). V was trimmed by 6 bases and J by 6 bases, leaving 14 bases between them. This sample was included in a study of cytomegalovirus exposure and HLA in healthy donors. Study details: Out of 300 to 500 genotyped donors, around 80% belonged to the Caucasian-associated ancestry cluster. Study outcomes and limitations: The likely explanation for a cluster of highly shared sequence variants was sequencing artifact. Several top significant clusters appeared, in a later analysis, to be linked to common viral pathogens.

Both 60 Vbeta primers and 13 Jbeta primers went into the PCR. Clones were read by immunoSEQ multiplex PCR, and TCRdb kept only the in-frame ones, dropping some. The sample contains about 90,000 clones, 55% to 75% of which appear only once. This chain uses TRBV7-9 with TRBJ2-2; possible D gene TRBD2, 6 bases. Sequenced input: PBMCs. This clonotype was sampled from a woman in her fifties or sixties in good health and CMV-seropositive. The CDR3 nucleotides are TGTGCCAGCAGTCGGGACTTTATGTCCGGGGAGCTGTTTTTT. It codes for CASSRDFMSGELFF.